This TCR beta chain was recovered during a study of neoadjuvant anti-PD-1 for oral cavity cancer. Most PBMC samples had roughly 0.45 ug input DNA in six replicates. Assay: immunoSEQ multiplex PCR; the TCRdb copy retains only in-frame clones and omits some. The sample has approximately 42,000 clones, 77% seen once. The V segment lost 1 base and the J segment 1 base; nucleotides outside the gene matches: 6. Germline CDR1 is SEHNR and CDR2 is FQNEAQ (reference sequence). This CDR3 comprises 16 residues. The time point is: after neoadjuvant nivolumab, at surgical resection. This sample comprised PBMCs, obtained after nivolumab (anti-PD-1) treatment. The TCR sequence derives from a person aged 35 to 85 with oral cavity squamous cell carcinoma. This rearrangement joins TRBV7-9 to TRBJ2-5, with 7 nucleotides matching TRBD2. DNA for the CDR3: TGTGCCAGCAGCTTAGAAGCGGGGCTTCTCCAAGAGACCCAGTACTTC. This codes for CASSLEAGLLQETQYF.